These 10 T cell receptor beta chains share one sample of origin, sequenced in a study of response to subunit inactivated influenza vaccine. TCRdb redid the calling of the RT-PCR reads with MiXCR, one entry per CDR3 protein. The table shows around 540,000 distinct CDR3 sequences, with 12% occurring only once. The material sequenced was PBMCs from blood, taken on the day of vaccination. All receptors come from a man in his forties or fifties who received an inactivated influenza vaccine.

In this sample, this clonotype turned up many times. The chain has TRBV11-1 and TRBJ1-4; maybe TRBD1 (5 bases). Germline loops: CDR1 SGHAT, CDR2 FQDESV (reference sequence). V was trimmed by 7 bases and J by 4 bases, leaving 16 bases between them. CDR3 length: 15 residues. CDR3 region: CASTPGAPNNEKLFF. The DNA of the CDR3 is TGTGCCAGCACCCCCGGGGCCCCGAATAATGAAAAACTGTTTTTT.

The chain uses TRBV5-1 and TRBJ1-4; 7 nucleotides agree with TRBD1. V lost 2 bases and J lost 6; bases outside the gene matches: 7. The CDR3 sequence is 15 residues long. Germline-derived CDR1 and CDR2 are SGHRS and YFSETQ. CDR3: CASSFIGRGDEKLFF. The CDR3 DNA sequence: TGCGCCAGCAGCTTTATCGGCAGGGGGGATGAAAAACTGTTTTTT.

This clonotype was picked up many times. The gene calls are TRBV5-1 and TRBJ1-1, with 9 bases fitting TRBD1. Germline V gene sequence: CDR1 SGHRS, CDR2 YFSETQ. The CDR3 contains 16 residues. After removal of 4 bases from V and 4 bases from J, the junction contained 11 bases not matched to a gene. CDR3 region: CASSRNPGQGATEAFF. As DNA, the CDR3 is TGCGCCAGCAGCCGGAATCCGGGACAGGGAGCCACTGAAGCTTTCTTT.

The sample holds a few counts of this clonotype. The J gene is TRBJ1-1, the V gene TRBV5-1; 10 bases are a match to TRBD1. V dropped 3 bases and J dropped 8; count of bases not matched to a gene: 13. The CDR3 loop spans 16 amino acids. Germline lookup yields CDR1 SGHRS and CDR2 YFSETQ. In nucleotides, the CDR3 is TGCGCCAGCAGCTGGGGGACAGGGGCTACACAATCAGAAGCTTTCTTT. Translating gives CASSWGTGATQSEAFF. Full variable domain (outside the CDR3, taken from reference TRBV5-1 and TRBJ1-1): KAGVTQTPRYLIKTRGQQVTLSCSPISGHRSVSWYQQTPGQGLQFLFEYFSETQRNKGNFPGRFSGRQFSNSRSEMNVSTLELGDSALYLCASSWGTGATQSEAFFGQGTRLTVV.

V and J are TRBV20-1 and TRBJ2-1; 12 positions match TRBD2. V lost 4 bases to trimming and J lost 0 bases; unmatched junction nucleotides: 13. The CDR3 is 19 amino acids. Germline loops: CDR1 DFQATT, CDR2 SNEGSKA (reference sequence). This CDR3 is CSATGLTSGGSFSYNEQFF. The CDR3 region has the DNA TGCAGTGCTACTGGATTGACTAGCGGGGGCTCCTTCTCCTACAATGAGCAGTTCTTC.

This clonotype was counted only a few times. V gene TRBV2 combines with J gene TRBJ2-2; the match to TRBD2 covers 8 bases. V lost 6 bases to trimming and J lost 1 base; unmatched junction nucleotides: 1. The CDR3 sequence is 14 residues long. CDR1 is SNHLY, CDR2 FYNNEI, per germline. CDR3 residues: CASSRGGNTGELFF. The CDR3 region has the DNA TGTGCCAGCAGCCGGGGGGGGAACACCGGGGAGCTGTTTTTT.

This clonotype was counted at least ten times. The gene calls are TRBV7-2 and TRBJ1-2; D is uncertain. The CDR3 runs 13 residues. Germline V gives CDR1 SGHTA, CDR2 FQGNSA. With 1 base removed from V and 4 bases from J, the gap between germline ends came to 7 bases. The CDR3 DNA is TGTGCCAGCAGCTTAGGGGCCCTCTATGGCTACACCTTC. Amino acids: CASSLGALYGYTF.

This clonotype was observed a handful of times. This sequence joins TRBV3-1 and TRBJ1-2; a weak D match, TRBD1 (6 bases). The CDR3 extends over 13 amino acids. Per germline, CDR1 LGHDT and CDR2 YNNKEL (reference sequence). Trimming shortened V by 3 bases and J by 4 bases, and 9 bases separated the two germline ends. This chain's CDR3 is CASSQGAGYGYTF. The CDR3 DNA sequence: TGTGCCAGCAGCCAGGGGGCCGGCTATGGCTACACCTTC. The whole variable domain, filled in from reference TRBV3-1 and TRBJ1-2, reads DTAVSQTPKYLVTQMGNDKSIKCEQNLGHDTMYWYKQDSKKFLKIMFSYNNKELIINETVPNRFSPKSPDKAHLNLHINSLELGDSAVYFCASSQGAGYGYTFGSGTRLTVV.

This clonotype came up a few times. The chain carries TRBV5-6 and TRBJ2-1; tentatively, D is TRBD1 or TRBD2 (5 bases each). Germline V CDR1 and CDR2: SGHDT, YYEEEE. CDR3 length equals 16 residues. Deletions cut 4 bases from V and 3 bases from J, with 17 bases between. Here the CDR3 DNA reads TGTGCCAGCAGCGTGACGGGACGTGAGATCTACAATGAGCAGTTCTTC. As protein: CASSVTGREIYNEQFF.

J is TRBJ1-3 and V is TRBV4-3; D gene ambiguous. Trimming took off 5 bases at V and 4 bases at J, with 15 bases between the two ends. CDR3 length: 15 amino acids. The germline gives CDR1 LGHNA, CDR2 YSLEER. The CDR3 is CASSLQRRAGNTIYF. DNA for the CDR3: TGCGCCAGCAGCTTGCAAAGAAGGGCCGGAAACACCATATATTTT.